This record concerns one TCR beta chain sequence. CDR3 size: 14 residues. Germline assignment: CDR1 WNHNN and CDR2 SYGVQD (reference sequence). Trimming cost V 0 bases and J 4 bases, with 9 bases left between them. Assay used: immunoSEQ multiplex PCR; TCRdb lists only in-frame clones, some missing. The sample consists of 50,000 or so clones, 75% to 90% of them appearing once. The data were taken from a study of OX40 agonist ivuxolimab in advanced cancers. This TCR was sampled from an adult with an advanced solid tumor such as melanoma, head and neck, liver or kidney cancer. The source material was CD4+ or CD8+ T cells sorted from blood, sampled in a trial of the OX40 agonist ivuxolimab. The chain has TRBV10-1 and TRBJ2-5; tentative D call: TRBD1 (5 bases). CDR3 in amino acids: CASSESGLPETQYF. The CDR3 nucleotides read TGCGCCAGCAGTGAGTCGGGGCTGCCAGAGACCCAGTACTTC.